This T cell receptor (beta chain) is drawn from a study of cytomegalovirus exposure and HLA in healthy donors. Study at large: About 80 million unique TCRs from HLA-typed donors were held in an early data release.

This CDR3 contains 15 residues. CDR1 is SGHTA, CDR2 FQGTGA, per germline. The germline V and J ends were trimmed by 0 bases and 7 bases, with 13 bases remaining between them. Concerning this clone: The antigen is undetermined.

PCR amplification relied on 60 Vbeta primers (plus 13 Jbeta primers). The table came from immunoSEQ multiplex PCR; TCRdb's copy has only in-frame clones and leaves some out. The table shows fewer than 200,000 clones, with about four fifths occurring only once. Findings and limits, study-wide: In an earlier analysis, about 90% or about 30%: the productive usage of most TCR beta V segments.

The chain is built from TRBV7-3 and TRBJ2-1; TRBD2 might be the D (5 bases). Source material: PBMCs. This receptor was taken from a woman under 30 in good health and CMV-seronegative. The DNA for the CDR3 is TGTGCCAGCAGCTTAACGCCGTGGGAGAGGAATGAGCAGTTCTTC. Residues: CASSLTPWERNEQFF.